The TCR beta chain under discussion was sequenced for a study of T cell responses to AZD1222 COVID-19 vaccine. Here immunoSEQ multiplex PCR was the method, and the copy in TCRdb shows in-frame clones only, minus some. The sample lists roughly 140,000 clones, more than 85% occurring once. After removal of 10 bases from V and 6 bases from J, the junction contained 9 bases not matched to a gene. The CDR3 runs 13 residues. Per the germline V gene, CDR1 is LNHDA and CDR2 is SQIVND (reference sequence). The receptor was derived from an adult who received the AZD1222 COVID-19 vaccine. This rearrangement joins TRBV19 to TRBJ1-2, with 9 nucleotides matching TRBD1. Sequences were derived from peripheral blood, sampled 28 days after the second AZD1222 dose. The CDR3 loop reads CATMGTGKNGYTF. In DNA, the CDR3 is TGTGCCACCATGGGGACAGGGAAGAATGGCTACACCTTC.